This T cell receptor beta chain is from a study of T cells in Graves' hyperthyroidism and ophthalmopathy. Amplification targeted TCR beta CDR3 regions from RNA transcripts. HTBI primers were the set used in a first-round RT-PCR of the TCR CDR3. Each CDR3 protein is one row after TCRdb ran MiXCR on the multiplex PCR reads. Here the sample spans about 700,000 distinct CDR3 sequences, around 13% being singletons. In this sample, this clonotype turned up a few times. Its specificity is unknown. Relative to the germline gene, one junction end is altered; a read error may explain this. The CDR3 covers 12 residues. Germline assignment: CDR1 SGHTA and CDR2 FQGNSA. Study outcomes and limitations: Model predictions of ophthalmopathy came a median 6.5 months before onset.

The V and J genes are TRBV7-2 and TRBJ2-1; perhaps TRBD1 as D (5 bases). What was sequenced was blood. The sequence was collected from a woman between 18 and 29 years old with Graves' hyperthyroidism. CDR3 bases: TGTGCCAGCAGCCACCCCGGCCAGGGTGGTCTCTTC. It specifies CASSHPGQGGLF.